The source of this T cell receptor (beta chain) is a study of technical replicates of blood from several donors (dated by TCRdb to the late 2010s). Receptors were amplified or captured by the immunoSEQ multiplex PCR assay. In its TCRdb copy, this immuneACCESS table keeps in-frame sequences only and misses some clones. Where compared with another copy, unresolved V genes explain less than half of these, and the others have no known cause. In this sample the table shows roughly 8,000 clones, about 90% of which occur a single time. In total, the top ten clones hold around 10% of the sample. Reading from cysteine to phenylalanine, the CDR3 counts 15 amino acids. The kept DNA is CDR3 alone, 45 bases in frame from the first base. Taken from the germline V gene, the CDR1 and CDR2 loops are SNHLY and FYNNEI. V is clipped by 5 bases and J by 8 bases, and the sequence between their germline boundaries is 21 bases long.

Worth noting for this clone: The antigen this receptor binds is unknown. Per-base quality was not reported, and no clone a single base away is much larger than it.

Sequenced material: PBMCs. The sequence joins TRBV2 to TRBJ1-2; the D gene is perhaps TRBD1, on 6 matching bases. The sequence was collected from a human donor in good health. DNA sequence: TGTGCCAGCAGTCAGAGAATGACAGGTGGGGCGGGCTACACCTTC. Translated, this is CASSQRMTGGAGYTF.